This TCR beta chain was profiled in a study of shared clonotypes between healthy human individuals. Study background: The study drew on a couple of women and a few men aged 18 to 49 as donors. Plates per donor: three CD4 naive, three CD4 memory, two CD8 naive, one CD8 memory. Overall study findings and caveats: Generation of non-shared clonotypes was less probable than generation of clonotypes shared by all four donors.

A remark on this clone: Its cognate antigen is unknown.

The CDR3 is 18 residues long. Germline V gene lookup returns CDR1 SGDLS and CDR2 YYNGEE. The ends lost 4 bases at V and 9 bases at J; junction bases unmatched: 16. The assay was immunoSEQ multiplex PCR, and TCRdb's table has in-frame clones only and misses some. The sample gives millions of clones, 93% of which show up once; 0.39% is in the top ten. The sequence was obtained from a man younger than 30 in good health. Some clones in this sample may be carry-over from other donors' samples. The sequencing sample was made of naive CD4+ T cells from PBMCs. Subset: CD45RA+ positively selected. The V and J genes are TRBV9 and TRBJ2-1, with 13 bases fitting TRBD2. Here the CDR3 reads CASSPGLAGDPVLGEQFF. The CDR3 DNA reads TGTGCCAGCAGCCCCGGACTAGCGGGAGACCCCGTCCTGGGTGAGCAGTTCTTC.